This T cell receptor (beta chain) was recorded in a study of blood T cell repertoires in COVID-19. At the level of the study: Acute and convalescent COVID-19 specimens originated in the United States, Italy and Spain.

Original data processing: For nucleated cells, counts were estimated from reference gene primer amplification. Profiled with immunoSEQ multiplex PCR; TCRdb holds only in-frame clones, not every one. V and J calls and clone size are those listed in that table; D and trimming were worked out from the DNA. The sample includes some 68,000 clones, 90% of them seen just once. From germline, CDR1 is MNHEY and CDR2 SVGEGT. The CDR3 has 15 residues. V was trimmed by 2 bases and J by 5 bases, leaving 15 bases between them. The gene calls are TRBV6-2 or TRBV6-3 and TRBJ2-5; perhaps TRBD1 as D (6 bases). The receptor's source is a man aged 50 or older with COVID-19, enrolled during active disease. The sample taken for sequencing was peripheral blood. CDR3: CASSYDGQFLETQYF. CDR3 DNA sequence: TGTGCCAGCAGTTACGACGGACAGTTTTTGGAGACCCAGTACTTC.